Below are 26 T cell receptor beta chains sequenced from a single sample in a study of persistence of HIV-infected CD4 T cells. The stimulus was an HIV-1 Gag 15-mer peptide pool, 0.9 to 1 ug/peptide/mL. CD4+ T cells upregulating both CD40 ligand and CD69 were sorted as responding cells. These receptors lack a known antigen. Sequencing used immunoSEQ version 4 in survey mode. The table came from immunoSEQ multiplex PCR; TCRdb's copy has only in-frame clones and leaves some out. The profile shows tens of thousands of clones, 70% of them singletons. The source was CD4+ T cells sorted from PBMCs after approximately 19-hour stimulation, collected from a patient who received antiretroviral therapy. The receptors stem from an adult man with HIV who was CMV-seropositive.

This clone came up once. The chain links TRBV5-1 to TRBJ1-4, with 12 bases identical to TRBD1. Germline trimming cut 0 bases from V and 7 bases from J; bases unmatched to any gene: 4. Per the germline V gene, CDR1 is SGHRS and CDR2 is YFSETQ. CDR3 length: 16 amino acids. CDR3 amino acids: CASSLGLGQGAEKLFF. The DNA of the CDR3 is TGCGCCAGCAGCTTGGGTTTGGGACAGGGGGCTGAAAAACTGTTTTTT.

The chain couples TRBV2 to TRBJ2-2; TRBD1 might be the D (5 bases). V was clipped by 0 bases and J by 6 bases, with 14 bases between them. Looked up from germline, CDR1 is SNHLY and CDR2 is FYNNEI. The CDR3 length is 16 residues. Here the CDR3 DNA reads TGTGCCAGCAGTGAAGCAGGGCAGGGTGGTTCCGGGGAGCTGTTTTTT. Amino acids: CASSEAGQGGSGELFF.

The V call is TRBV2, the J call TRBJ1-1; possible D gene TRBD1, 6 bases. With 6 bases removed from V and 4 bases from J, the gap between germline ends came to 15 bases. Per the germline V gene, CDR1 is SNHLY and CDR2 is FYNNEI. The CDR3 loop spans 14 amino acids. CDR3 in DNA: TGTGCCAGCAGAGACCAGGGGAGTGTCACTGAAGCTTTCTTT. Translating gives CASRDQGSVTEAFF.

The V call is TRBV25-1, the J call TRBJ2-6; no clear D. The length of the CDR3 is 13 residues. The germline V gene has CDR1 MGHDK and CDR2 SYGVNS. Trimming pared 3 bases from V and 0 bases from J, leaving 0 bases between. The CDR3 DNA sequence: TGTGCCAGCAGTGACTCTGGGGCCAACGTCCTGACTTTC. This sequence encodes CASSDSGANVLTF.

Concerning this clone itself: Distinct nucleotide sequences in the sample also encode this CDR3. The V and J genes are TRBV5-4 and TRBJ2-1; 8 bases are shared with TRBD2. V dropped 4 bases and J dropped 0; count of bases not matched to a gene: 6. This CDR3 contains 16 residues. Looked up from germline, CDR1 is SGHNT and CDR2 is YYREEE (reference sequence). In DNA form, the CDR3 reads TGTGCCAGCAGCCCGAGCGGGGGCAGCTCCTACAATGAGCAGTTCTTC. It specifies CASSPSGGSSYNEQFF.

The rearrangement joins TRBV3-1 (or the pseudogene TRBV3-2) to TRBJ1-1; 10 bases map to TRBD1. From germline, CDR1 is LGHDT and CDR2 YNNKEL (reference sequence). The CDR3 is made up of 17 amino acids. Germline trimming cut 4 bases from V and 7 bases from J; bases unmatched to any gene: 15. CDR3 nucleotide sequence: TGTGCCAGCAGCCGAAGCGAATACGACAGGGGGCGCAGTGAAGCTTTCTTT. Translating gives CASSRSEYDRGRSEAFF.

The V gene is TRBV19, the J gene TRBJ1-6, with 9 bases aligning to TRBD1. The CDR3 is 12 residues long. The ends lost 5 bases at V and 17 bases at J; junction bases unmatched: 7. Germline V gives CDR1 LNHDA, CDR2 SQIVND (reference sequence). DNA of the CDR3: TGTGCCAGTAGTTTCCGGACAGGGGATTTCCACTTT. Its protein product is CASSFRTGDFHF.

V usage is TRBV19 and J usage is TRBJ1-5; TRBD1 might be the D (6 bases). CDR1 and CDR2 from the germline V gene are LNHDA and SQIVND (reference sequence). The V end lost 8 bases, the J end lost 4 bases, and 24 bases lay between the germline ends. The CDR3 consists of 17 residues. CDR3 DNA: TGTGCCAGTTCTCCCCCTAACGGGGGCGGGGGTAATCAGCCCCAGCATTTT. Its translation is CASSPPNGGGGNQPQHF.

The chain couples TRBV2 to TRBJ2-1, with D perhaps TRBD1 (5 bases). Trimming cost V 2 bases and J 0 bases, with 8 bases left between them. Germline loops: CDR1 SNHLY, CDR2 FYNNEI. There are 15 residues in the CDR3. The CDR3 DNA reads TGTGCCAGCAGTGAACTGGGGCTCTCCTACAATGAGCAGTTCTTC. It codes for CASSELGLSYNEQFF.

The V gene is TRBV9, the J gene TRBJ1-3; 10 bases align to TRBD1. V shed 0 bases and J 0 bases; nucleotides not matched to a gene: 3. The V gene's germline CDR1 is SGDLS and CDR2 YYNGEE. The CDR3 has 17 residues. The CDR3 loop reads CASSVGDRGLSGNTIYF. The CDR3 region has the DNA TGTGCCAGCAGCGTAGGGGACAGGGGACTCTCTGGAAACACCATATATTTT. The whole variable domain, filled in from reference TRBV9 and TRBJ1-3, reads DSGVTQTPKHLITATGQRVTLRCSPRSGDLSVYWYQQSLDQGLQFLIQYYNGEERAKGNILERFSAQQFPDLHSELNLSSLELGDSALYFCASSVGDRGLSGNTIYFGEGSWLTVV.

The rearrangement links TRBV6-5 to TRBJ1-2, with TRBD1 as a possible D gene (5 bases). V was clipped by 11 bases and J by 0 bases, with 13 bases between them. The V gene's germline CDR1 is MNHEY and CDR2 SVGAGI. The CDR3 runs 13 residues. CDR3 residues: CAVTRGANYGYTF. CDR3 nucleotides: TGTGCCGTTACGAGAGGGGCTAACTATGGCTACACCTTC.

The chain joins TRBV18 to TRBJ2-3, with D possibly matching TRBD2 (5 bases). V lost 4 bases and J lost 0, with 20 bases in between. CDR1 and CDR2 (germline): KGHSH, LQKENI. The CDR3 is 18 residues long. CDR3 sequence (DNA): TGTGCCAGCTCACTCTATAGCCCGGGATTAATTAGCACAGATACGCAGTATTTT. Protein product: CASSLYSPGLISTDTQYF.

This sequence joins TRBV29-1 and TRBJ2-7; D may be TRBD1 (6 bases). CDR3 length equals 13 residues. Trimming left V 6 bases short and J 3 bases short, with 15 bases between. Per the germline V gene, CDR1 is SQVTM and CDR2 is ANQGSEA. The CDR3 DNA reads as TGCAGCGTCCGGACAGAGAGATTCTACGAGCAGTACTTC. It encodes CSVRTERFYEQYF.

This clone showed up just a few times. This chain uses TRBV10-2 with TRBJ1-5; no reliable D call. The germline V gene encodes CDR1 WSHSY and CDR2 SAAADI. V dropped 3 bases and J dropped 1 base, with 7 bases sitting between them. The CDR3 contains 14 residues. The CDR3 DNA reads as TGCGCCAGCAGTGAAGCACAGAGCAATCAGCCCCAGCATTTT. It yields the protein CASSEAQSNQPQHF.

The CDR3 reads CASSSFSRGNNSPLHF. As DNA, the CDR3 is TGTGCCAGCAGTTCGTTTTCTCGAGGGAATAATTCACCCCTCCACTTT. This chain uses TRBV28 with TRBJ1-6; D is unresolved. Germline CDR1 is MDHEN and CDR2 is SYDVKM. This CDR3 region has 16 residues. Trimming shortened V by 4 bases and J by 5 bases, and 15 bases separated the two germline ends.

The chain combines TRBV20-1 with TRBJ1-1; 10 bases match TRBD1. V dropped 3 bases and J dropped 10; count of bases not matched to a gene: 8. The CDR3 sequence is 13 residues long. Germline V gene data show CDR1 as DFQATT and CDR2 as SNEGSKA (reference sequence). The chain's CDR3 is CSASEGQGLGAFF. The CDR3, as DNA: TGCAGTGCTAGTGAGGGACAGGGGCTGGGAGCTTTCTTT.

This clone showed up just a few times. This sequence joins TRBV15 and TRBJ2-1, with 7 bases matching TRBD2. The CDR3 is made up of 17 amino acids. The V gene end was trimmed by 3 bases and the J gene end by 0 bases; junction bases not matched to a gene: 8. The germline V gene has CDR1 LNHNV and CDR2 YYDKDF (reference sequence). The CDR3 coding sequence is TGTGCCACCAGCAGGCCAGCGGGATTTCACTCCTACAATGAGCAGTTCTTC. It specifies CATSRPAGFHSYNEQFF.

As DNA, the CDR3 is TGTGCCAGCAGCCCCGCGGCGGGGTATAATTCACCCCTCCACTTT. Translation: CASSPAAGYNSPLHF. The V gene is TRBV3-1 (or the pseudogene TRBV3-2), the J gene TRBJ1-6, with D uncertain. CDR3 size: 15 residues. V was shortened by 4 bases and J by 4 bases, with 11 bases between the two germline ends. Germline-derived CDR1 and CDR2 are LGHDT and YNNKEL (reference sequence).

The chain employs TRBV19 and TRBJ2-1, with 11 bases aligning to TRBD1. Trimming at V came to 7 bases and at J to 4 bases, leaving 9 bases not matched to a gene. CDR3 length: 16 amino acids. Per germline, CDR1 LNHDA and CDR2 SQIVND (reference sequence). This chain's CDR3 is CASKSSGTGGYNEQFF. CDR3 sequence (DNA): TGTGCCAGTAAAAGCTCCGGGACAGGGGGTTACAATGAGCAGTTCTTC.

This clone has more than one count but fewer than ten. The chain recombines TRBV6-5 with TRBJ1-4, with no clear D. V was pared by 6 bases and J by 1 base, with 12 bases between. This CDR3 contains 15 residues. Germline lookup yields CDR1 MNHEY and CDR2 SVGAGI. The CDR3 bases are TGTGCCAGCAGGAAAGACTTTGGAACTAATGAAAAACTGTTTTTT. It encodes CASRKDFGTNEKLFF.

This chain uses TRBV2 with TRBJ1-5, with no clear D. Germline V CDR1 and CDR2: SNHLY, FYNNEI. CDR3 length: 15 residues. V lost 1 base, J lost 1 base, and 8 bases lay in between. The CDR3 sequence: CASSEGQSSNQPQHF. CDR3 DNA: TGTGCCAGCAGTGAAGGGCAGTCGAGCAATCAGCCCCAGCATTTT.

The gene calls are TRBV10-3 and TRBJ2-6; no firm D call. CDR1 and CDR2 (germline): ENHRY, SYGVKD. This CDR3 region has 17 residues. Trimming cost V 7 bases and J 0 bases, with 16 bases left between them. The CDR3 DNA is TGTGCCATCACACCCCGGGCGGTCGACTCTGGGGCCAACGTCCTGACTTTC. Translation gives CAITPRAVDSGANVLTF.

This clone has just a few counts. CDR3 DNA sequence: TGTGCCAGCAGACTTAAAGGGGACACTGAAGCTTTCTTT. It is translated as CASRLKGDTEAFF. The rearrangement links TRBV6-5 to TRBJ1-1, with TRBD1 as a possible D gene (5 bases). The V end was cut by 6 bases, the J end by 3 bases, with 11 bases between. From germline, CDR1 is MNHEY and CDR2 SVGAGI. The CDR3 has 13 amino acids.

The rearrangement links TRBV19 to TRBJ1-1, with 8 bases fitting TRBD1. This CDR3 region has 14 residues. V was pared by 4 bases and J by 6 bases, with 7 bases of the junction left unmatched. CDR1 is LNHDA and CDR2 is SQIVND in the germline V gene (reference sequence). The CDR3 here is CASSRGQVGAEAFF. Here the CDR3 DNA reads TGTGCCAGTAGTAGGGGACAGGTAGGGGCTGAAGCTTTCTTT.

The rearrangement joins TRBV5-1 to TRBJ1-1; 8 bases map to TRBD1. CDR1 and CDR2 (germline): SGHRS, YFSETQ. This CDR3 contains 15 residues. The V segment lost 0 bases and the J segment 1 base; nucleotides outside the gene matches: 2. The CDR3 sequence: CASSLVGQANTEAFF. CDR3 sequence (DNA): TGCGCCAGCAGCTTGGTGGGACAGGCGAACACTGAAGCTTTCTTT.

The chain recombines TRBV4-2 with TRBJ2-2, with a possible D match to TRBD2 (7 bases). The CDR3 runs to 15 residues. The germline V gene encodes CDR1 LGHNA and CDR2 YNFKEQ. V lost 1 base, J lost 4 bases, and 10 bases lay in between. The CDR3 sequence is CASSQGGGPTGELFF. The CDR3 DNA sequence: TGTGCCAGCAGCCAAGGGGGGGGCCCCACCGGGGAGCTGTTTTTT.